Reported below is one T cell receptor beta chain. As yet, its antigen is unknown. The V and J ends lost 5 bases and 3 bases respectively, with 14 bases between them. CDR1 MNHNS and CDR2 SASEGT come from the germline V gene. CDR3 length: 14 amino acids. The data are from a study of OX40 agonist ivuxolimab in advanced cancers. Study details: A partial response was reached by three patients: one with hepatocellular carcinoma and two with cutaneous melanoma. Study-level points and caveats: The study found that CD8+ T cells averaged more expanded clones than CD4+.

The method was immunoSEQ multiplex PCR; TCRdb's version includes in-frame clones alone and lacks a portion of them. The data show 85,000 to 95,000 clones, 91% seen once. The sequencing here drew on CD4+ or CD8+ T cells sorted from blood, taken in a trial of the OX40 agonist ivuxolimab. This sequence was found in an adult with an advanced solid tumor such as melanoma, head and neck, liver or kidney cancer. V gene TRBV6-1 combines with J gene TRBJ2-7, with D unresolved. The CDR3 loop reads CASSQTFSHYEQYF. CDR3 in DNA: TGTGCCAGCAGTCAGACCTTCTCTCACTACGAGCAGTACTTC.